This paragraph covers one T cell receptor (beta chain) sequence. This sample is part of a study of blood T cell repertoires in COVID-19. As for the study in general: Whether acute or convalescent, the COVID-19 samples came from the United States, Italy and Spain.

Method: immunoSEQ multiplex PCR; TCRdb's copy keeps in-frame clones and lacks some. The table includes some 130,000 clones, approximately 84% detected once. From germline, CDR1 is WSHSY and CDR2 SAAADI. This CDR3 contains 14 residues. The V gene end was trimmed by 3 bases and the J gene end by 3 bases; junction bases not matched to a gene: 5. Sequenced sample: peripheral blood. The genes are TRBV10-2 and TRBJ2-7, with 7 bases that match TRBD1. The TCR comes from a woman of 80 years or more with acute or convalescent COVID-19. CDR3 nucleotide sequence: TGCGCCAGCAGTGAAGGGGGCAGTGGCTACGAGCAGTACTTC. As protein: CASSEGGSGYEQYF.